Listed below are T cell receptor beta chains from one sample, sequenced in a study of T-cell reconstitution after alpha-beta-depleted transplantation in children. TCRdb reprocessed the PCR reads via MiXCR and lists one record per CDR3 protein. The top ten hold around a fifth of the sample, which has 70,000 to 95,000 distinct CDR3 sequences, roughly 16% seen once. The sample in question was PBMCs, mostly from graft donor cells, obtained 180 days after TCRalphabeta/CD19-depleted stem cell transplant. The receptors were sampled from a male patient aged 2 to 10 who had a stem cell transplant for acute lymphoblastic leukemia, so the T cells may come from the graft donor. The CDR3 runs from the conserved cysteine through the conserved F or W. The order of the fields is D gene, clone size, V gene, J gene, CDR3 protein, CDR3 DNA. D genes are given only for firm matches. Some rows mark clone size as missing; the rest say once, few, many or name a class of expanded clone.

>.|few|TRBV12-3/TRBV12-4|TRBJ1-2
CASSVLVGYGYTF
TGTGCCAGCAGTGTCCTGGTCGGTTATGGCTACACCTTC
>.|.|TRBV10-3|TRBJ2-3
CAIRTSTDTQYF
TGTGCCATCAGGACTAGCACAGATACGCAGTATTTT
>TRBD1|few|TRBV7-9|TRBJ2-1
CASSYRFGDSDNEQFF
TGTGCCAGCAGCTACCGATTCGGGGACAGTGACAATGAGCAGTTCTTC
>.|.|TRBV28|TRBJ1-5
CASRPIRSTYSNQPQHF
TGTGCCAGCAGGCCTATTAGGTCTACTTATAGCAATCAGCCCCAGCATTTT
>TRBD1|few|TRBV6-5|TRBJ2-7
CASSSDRTGRKYEQYF
TGTGCCAGCAGTTCAGATCGGACAGGGAGGAAGTACGAGCAGTACTTC
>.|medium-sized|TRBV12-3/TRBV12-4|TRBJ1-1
CASSRQWSMNTEAFF
TGTGCCAGCAGTCGACAGTGGAGCATGAACACTGAAGCTTTCTTT
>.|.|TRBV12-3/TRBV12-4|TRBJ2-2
CASSQSTGELFF
TGTGCCAGCAGTCAATCAACCGGGGAGCTGTTTTTT
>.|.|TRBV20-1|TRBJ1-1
CSARDRSGVTNTEAFF
TGCAGTGCTAGAGATCGGTCAGGGGTTACGAACACTGAAGCTTTCTTT
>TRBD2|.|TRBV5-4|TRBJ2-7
CASSSGGIKLNEQYF
TGTGCCAGCAGCTCGGGGGGAATTAAATTAAACGAGCAGTACTTC
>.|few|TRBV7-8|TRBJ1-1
CASSHNSQGMSTEAFF
TGTGCCAGCAGCCACAATAGTCAGGGTATGAGCACTGAAGCTTTCTTT
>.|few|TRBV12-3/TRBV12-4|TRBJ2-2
CASAPSVGTAGELFF
TGTGCCAGCGCCCCCTCTGTTGGGACCGCCGGGGAGCTGTTTTTT
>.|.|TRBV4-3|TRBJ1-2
CASSQEQADYGYTF
TGCGCCAGCAGCCAAGAACAGGCAGACTATGGCTACACCTTC
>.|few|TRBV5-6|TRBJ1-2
CASSLRGAHGYTF
TGTGCCAGCAGCTTACGGGGCGCACATGGCTACACCTTC
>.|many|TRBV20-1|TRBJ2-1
CSARDPTPDSYNEQFF
TGCAGTGCTAGAGATCCCACTCCTGACTCCTACAATGAGCAGTTCTTC
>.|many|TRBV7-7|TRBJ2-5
CASSSTSSTETQYF
TGTGCCAGCAGCTCGACATCATCGACGGAGACCCAGTACTTC
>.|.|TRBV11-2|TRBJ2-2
CASSVHGLGISNTGELFF
TGTGCCAGCAGCGTACACGGGCTTGGGATTTCGAACACCGGGGAGCTGTTTTTT
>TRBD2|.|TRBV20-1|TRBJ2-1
CSARDALAVGNEQFF
TGCAGTGCTAGAGATGCACTAGCGGTCGGGAATGAGCAGTTCTTC
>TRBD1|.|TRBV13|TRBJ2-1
CASKPGGSYNEQFF
TGTGCCAGCAAGCCAGGGGGCTCCTACAATGAGCAGTTCTTC
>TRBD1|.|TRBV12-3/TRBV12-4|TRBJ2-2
CASSSRDRVITGELFF
TGTGCCAGCAGTTCGAGGGACAGGGTTATCACCGGGGAGCTGTTTTTT
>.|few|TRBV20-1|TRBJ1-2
CSAILTWGYTF
TGCAGTGCTATCCTCACGTGGGGCTACACCTTC
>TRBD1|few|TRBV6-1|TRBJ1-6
CASNPRGGTGRNSPLHF
TGTGCCAGCAACCCTCGGGGTGGGACAGGGCGAAATTCACCCCTCCACTTT
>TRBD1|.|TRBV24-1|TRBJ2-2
CATSGYRGEGTGELFF
TGTGCCACCAGTGGGTACAGGGGCGAAGGGACCGGGGAGCTGTTTTTT
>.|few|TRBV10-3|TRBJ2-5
CAISEIGLETQYF
TGTGCCATCAGTGAGATAGGACTTGAGACCCAGTACTTC
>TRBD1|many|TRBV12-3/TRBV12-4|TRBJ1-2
CASSSPGQGDYGYTF
TGTGCCAGCAGTTCTCCGGGACAGGGGGACTATGGCTACACCTTC
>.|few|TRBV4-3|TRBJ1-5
CASSQDIGRTIPQHF
TGCGCCAGCAGCCAAGATATTGGCAGGACGATACCCCAGCATTTT
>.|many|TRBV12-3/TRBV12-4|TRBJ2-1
CASSPDNTYNEQFF
TGTGCCAGCAGTCCCGACAATACCTACAATGAGCAGTTCTTC
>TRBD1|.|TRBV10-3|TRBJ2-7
CAISDSHGTAGYEQYF
TGTGCCATCAGTGACTCTCACGGGACAGCCGGCTACGAGCAGTACTTC
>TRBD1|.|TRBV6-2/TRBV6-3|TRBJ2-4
CASSRDRGAKNIQYF
TGTGCCAGCAGCCGGGACAGGGGAGCCAAAAACATTCAGTACTTC
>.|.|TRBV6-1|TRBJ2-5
CASSADISRWETQYF
TGTGCCAGCAGTGCCGACATTTCCCGGTGGGAGACCCAGTACTTC
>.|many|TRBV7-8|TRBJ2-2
CASSLWPDTGELFF
TGTGCCAGCTCCTTATGGCCCGACACCGGGGAGCTGTTTTTT
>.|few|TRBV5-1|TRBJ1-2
CASSPGTYGYTF
TGCGCCAGCAGCCCGGGGACGTATGGCTACACCTTC
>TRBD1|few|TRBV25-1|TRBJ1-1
CASSGQGRITEAFF
TGTGCCAGCAGTGGACAGGGTAGGATTACTGAAGCTTTCTTT
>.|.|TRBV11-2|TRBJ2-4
CASSFLQGLAKNIQYF
TGTGCCAGCAGCTTTTTACAGGGCCTAGCCAAAAACATTCAGTACTTC
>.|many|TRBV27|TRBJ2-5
CASSLFRGPGETQYF
TGTGCCAGCAGTTTATTTCGGGGGCCGGGAGAGACCCAGTACTTC
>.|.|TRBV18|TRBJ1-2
CASSPFGGGYGYTF
TGTGCCAGCTCACCTTTCGGGGGTGGCTATGGCTACACCTTC
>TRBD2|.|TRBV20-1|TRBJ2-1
CSARLAGESNEQFF
TGCAGTGCTCGACTAGCGGGGGAAAGCAATGAGCAGTTCTTC
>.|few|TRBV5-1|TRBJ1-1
CASSSDIGAEAFF
TGCGCCAGCAGCTCTGACATTGGAGCTGAAGCTTTCTTT
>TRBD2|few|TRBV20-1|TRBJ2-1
CSVLPDGEGYNEQFF
TGCAGTGTTTTACCGGACGGGGAGGGCTACAATGAGCAGTTCTTC
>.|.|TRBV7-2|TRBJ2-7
CASSLSVGYEQYF
TGTGCCAGCAGCTTATCAGTAGGGTACGAGCAGTACTTC
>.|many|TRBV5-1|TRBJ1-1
CASSAGQNTEAFF
TGCGCCAGCAGCGCTGGACAGAACACTGAAGCTTTCTTT
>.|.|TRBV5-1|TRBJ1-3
CASSLEWPSGEGSGNTIYF
TGCGCCAGCAGCTTGGAATGGCCCTCAGGAGAAGGATCTGGAAACACCATATATTTT
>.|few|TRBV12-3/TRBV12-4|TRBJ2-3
CASSSRGGRDTQYF
TGTGCCAGCAGTTCAAGGGGGGGCCGGGATACGCAGTATTTT
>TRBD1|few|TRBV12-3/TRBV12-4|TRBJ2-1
CASSSDRGEQFF
TGTGCCAGCAGTTCGGACAGGGGAGAGCAGTTCTTC
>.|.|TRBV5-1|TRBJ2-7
CASSLGEHSEQYF
TGCGCCAGCAGCTTGGGGGAACACTCCGAGCAGTACTTC
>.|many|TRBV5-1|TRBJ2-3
CASSLLGGQGTDTQYF
TGCGCCAGCAGCTTGTTAGGAGGGCAGGGCACAGATACGCAGTATTTT
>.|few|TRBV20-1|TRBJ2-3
CSARIRPDTQYF
TGCAGTGCTAGGATTAGACCCGATACGCAGTATTTT
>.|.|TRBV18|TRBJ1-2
CASSPQVDYGYTF
TGTGCCAGCTCACCACAGGTGGACTATGGCTACACCTTC
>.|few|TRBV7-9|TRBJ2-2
CASILADFTGELFF
TGTGCCAGCATATTGGCAGACTTCACCGGGGAGCTGTTTTTT
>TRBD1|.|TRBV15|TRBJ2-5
CATSRDRTGEETQYF
TGTGCCACCAGCAGAGATCGGACAGGCGAAGAGACCCAGTACTTC
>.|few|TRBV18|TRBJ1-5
CASSLPGGAQPQHF
TGTGCCAGCTCCCTTCCGGGGGGAGCACAGCCCCAGCATTTT